This T cell receptor (beta chain) was identified in a study of T cells after yellow fever vaccination. Study conclusions and caveats: Clonotypes shared by both compartments, CD4 and CD8, made up a small share.

The length of the CDR3 is 14 residues. The germline V gene encodes CDR1 MDHEN and CDR2 SYDVKM. The V gene lost 7 bases and the J gene lost 0 bases, with 10 bases spanning the gap. Comment on this clonotype: The antigen remains undetermined.

Template switching by 5'RACE produced TCR cDNA, adding a universal primer site and UMIs. One entry per CDR3 protein results from TCRdb running MiXCR on the 5' RACE reads. Of about 360,000 distinct CDR3 sequences listed, more than 5.5% are singletons. The specimen comprised PBMCs, sampled 5 days after the yellow fever booster vaccination. This sequence joins TRBV28 and TRBJ1-5, with D unresolved. The sequence derives from a man younger than 45 who received the YFV17D yellow fever vaccine. The CDR3 reads CASTGVNSNQPQHF. CDR3 DNA: TGTGCCAGCACTGGGGTTAATAGCAATCAGCCCCAGCATTTT.